This T cell receptor (beta chain) came from a study of blood T cell repertoires in COVID-19. Study overall: Some COVID-19 samples were acute and others convalescent; all came from the United States, Italy and Spain. PBMCs, B-cell-depleted T cells, or T cells were the source of the cDNA or gDNA that made up the material.

Germline CDR1 reads MDHEN; CDR2 reads SYDVKM. The V end was cut by 7 bases, the J end by 3 bases, with 11 bases between. There are 13 residues in the CDR3. This clone was seen ten or more times. Authors' methods: Amplification of reference gene primers was used by the study to estimate nucleated cell counts. Repertoires were generated with immunoSEQ multiplex PCR, while TCRdb's copy carries only in-frame clones and drops some. The DNA gave D and trimming, while V, J and clone size come from that table. The sample shows approximately 170,000 clones, roughly 70% of them seen only once. Sequenced input: peripheral blood. The chain employs TRBV28 and TRBJ2-3; D might be TRBD2 (5 bases). The TCR sequence derives from an elderly woman with acute or convalescent COVID-19. The CDR3 sequence: CASINGVTDTQYF. CDR3 nucleotide sequence: TGTGCCAGCATCAACGGGGTAACAGATACGCAGTATTTT.